The source of this TCR beta chain is a study of blood T cell repertoires in COVID-19 (TCRdb year 2020). Context from the whole study: Collaborator samples came from the United States, Italy and Spain and covered acute and convalescent phases of COVID-19. The prospective study material was composed of cDNA or gDNA derived from T cells, B-cell-depleted T cells, or PBMCs. Subjects who had been exposed to COVID-19, were actively infected with it, or had recovered from it provided the deeply sampled blood TCRbeta repertoires that made up the dataset. The repertoires were released in a freely available public database intended as a resource for research on the immune response to SARS-CoV-2. The samples were drawn from the first 160 participants of the ongoing ImmuneRACE study and from 1,254 subjects provided by 6 global collaborators. Nearly every sample came with metadata listing a de-identified subject ID, COVID-19 status, age in years and sex. Where HLA class I and class II types were available, the types were taken from metadata supplied by the sample provider, not from assay-based typing.

In regard to this clone: Its antigen has not been determined. A junction end diverges from the germline sequence, so it may reflect a read error.

The investigation overall reported the following: The quantity of clinical and demographic metadata differed by source and by participant and was supplied without curation.

Per the germline V gene (reference sequence), SEHNR is the CDR1 and FQNEAQ is the CDR2. Including the terminal cysteine and phenylalanine, the CDR3 comprises 10 residues. The read is trimmed to its CDR3 DNA, 30 bases read in frame from base 1. TCRbeta CDR3 regions were amplified from genomic DNA using the immunoSEQ Assay, a bias-controlled multiplex PCR. The paper's data handling went like this. Within the assay, amplification of reference gene primers was used to estimate how many nucleated cells each sample contained. Sequence reads were collapsed and filtered to measure the absolute abundance of every unique TCRbeta CDR3 rearrangement. For each sample, productive Simpson clonality was calculated as the square root of Simpson's diversity index across productive rearrangements. TCRdb holds this immuneACCESS table with in-frame rearrangements only. Some clones are missing; in checked studies, unresolved V genes explain under half, and the rest has no known cause. V, J and clone size reflect that table, while D and trimming were determined from the DNA. Counted in this sample were hundreds of thousands of clones; approximately 86% of them appeared once. Roughly 1.7% of the sample rests with the top ten.

Enrolling through a virtual design, the prospective study's participants ranged in age from roughly 18 to 89 years and lived across roughly 23 United States geographic areas. Cohort assignment in the prospective study relied on participant-reported clinical history from a screening survey and a study questionnaire. ImmuneRACE Cohort 3 recovered participants were defined by two consecutive negative NP/OP PCR tests, healthcare professional clearance, or symptom resolution. Mobile phlebotomists in the prospective study collected whole blood, serum and a nasopharyngeal or oropharyngeal swab from every participant. Over a roughly two-month period, participants in the prospective study had the option of providing additional blood draws and questionnaires. Prospective study blood samples were shipped either frozen or at room temperature before DNA extraction.

This clonotype was obtained from a woman aged 50 to 60 who had recovered from COVID-19. The chain employs TRBV7-9 and TRBJ1-3, with TRBD1 as a weak D call on 5 bases. The specimen was PBMCs or T cells enriched from blood (not recorded which). The base sequence is TGTGCCAGCAGCTTGCAGGGAATCGATTTT. Its product reads: CASSLQGIDF.